Sequencing of this T cell receptor beta chain was carried out in a study of shared clonotypes between healthy human individuals (dated by TCRdb to the early 2020s). Notes on the research overall: The cohort comprised a couple of women and three men aged 18 to 49 years. For each donor, three plates each were used for CD4 naive and CD4 memory, two plates were used for CD8 naive, and one plate was used for CD8 memory. To increase sequencing depth and limit assay-specific biases, different laboratories used diverse techniques to prepare libraries and sequence TCR repertoires. Each donor's leukapheresis produced roughly between roughly 0.85 and 10 billion PBMCs. To estimate repertoire size and how much clonotype sharing occurs between individuals, the study deeply sequenced the blood TCR repertoires of five or six healthy adults.

Points the paper makes about the study in general: Sharing across a handful of donors was observed for around 5% of naive CD4, 3.5% of naive CD8, over 2% of memory CD4, and roughly 0.4% of memory CD8 clonotypes. Naive subsets generally had larger estimated clonotype richness than memory subsets did. Rarefaction of sorted-subset datasets indicated incomplete sequencing despite the large sequencing depth. The genetic and exposure-history diversity represented was limited by the small number of donors. Sampling was restricted to blood, and TCR repertoires in tissues likely differ from the TCR repertoires found in blood. Clonotypes shared by all four sorted-subset donors showed higher generation probabilities than non-shared clonotypes. Pairwise subsampling indicated that sequencing depth was expected to affect the degree of clonotype sharing among donors.

TCR CDR3 regions were amplified from genomic DNA by multiplex PCR using the deep immunoSEQ assay. For each cell subset, the extracted genomic DNA was distributed evenly across all wells of several immunoSEQ 96-well plates, and each plate served as one replicate. For sorted subsets, each replicate PCR was loaded with around 200 ng genomic DNA, equivalent to roughly 30,000 T cell genomes. Purified libraries were quantified with a Qubit 3.0 fluorometer, sized on a Bioanalyzer 2100, and re-quantified with the KAPA Library Quantification kit. Every immunoSEQ 96-well plate was sequenced on a separate single-read 150-cycle Illumina NextSeq 550 flow cell. The paper's processing steps were these. Because the immunoSEQ output included only junctional sequences and no quality scores, the filtering could not be the same as the filtering used for full-length reads. To assign V/J genes and CDR3, sequences were annotated against IMGT germline references using PyIR, a Python wrapper for IgBLAST v1.9. Reads with weak V/J assignments (E-value above 1e-6), missing CDR3, stop codons, out-of-frame junctions, or ambiguous translated residues were removed. V3J clonotypes were defined as sequences sharing an identical inferred V gene, J gene, and CDR3 amino acid sequence. The percentage overlap between two repertoires was calculated by dividing the number of shared unique clonotypes by the size of the smaller repertoire. Three approaches were used to assess repertoire richness: RTK rarefaction, the Chao1 estimator, and Recon v2.1 estimates of unobserved clonotypes. For all TCRbeta clonotypes obtained by the gDNA method from several donors, generation probabilities were computed with OLGA. Entries here come from immuneACCESS through TCRdb and include only in-frame sequences with V and J called. Some clones fail to appear in such tables; in the studies checked, an unresolved V gene covers under half of the shortfall, and the cause of the remainder is unknown. Clonal size and the V and J genes are those of that table, whereas D and trimming came from the DNA. In all, the sample holds 2 million to 2.5 million clones, and approximately 96% of those were seen once. The ten most abundant clones make up approximately 0.13% of the sample.

CDR3 length: 13 amino acids, cysteine to phenylalanine. The entry retains the CDR3 DNA only, 39 bases that are in frame from base 1. Relative to germline, V is 6 bases shorter and J is 5 bases shorter, with 13 bases between their ends. For CDR1 and CDR2, the germline V gene lists SGHDN and FVKESK. The donors were healthy, HIV-negative adults who had no recently reported acute infections or vaccinations. All donors were Caucasian adults living in Nashville, Tennessee, USA. CD4+ T cells were enriched through magnetic negative selection, after which naive cells were positively selected on CD45RA and the remaining negative fraction served as the memory subset. Blood was obtained by leukapheresis, after which PBMCs were separated by Ficoll-Histopaque density gradient centrifugation and cryopreserved in liquid nitrogen vapor phase. Purity and quantity of every magnetically sorted T cell population were checked by analytical flow cytometry. Genomic DNA was isolated from every sorted fraction and measured by UV absorbance on a Nanodrop 2000c.

This clone appeared a single time. Its antigen is still unknown. It has no much larger one-base neighbor in the sample; base qualities were not kept. The sequence derives from a young man in good health. Input material: naive CD4+ T cells sorted from blood. The meaning of the sample's cell subset or site label: CD45RA+ positively selected. This sequence uses TRBV14 and TRBJ1-1; the D region possibly corresponds to TRBD1 (5 bases align). The nucleotide sequence is given as TGTGCCAGCAGTCATACAGGTACTACTGAAGCTTTCTTT. Translated, this gives CASSHTGTTEAFF.